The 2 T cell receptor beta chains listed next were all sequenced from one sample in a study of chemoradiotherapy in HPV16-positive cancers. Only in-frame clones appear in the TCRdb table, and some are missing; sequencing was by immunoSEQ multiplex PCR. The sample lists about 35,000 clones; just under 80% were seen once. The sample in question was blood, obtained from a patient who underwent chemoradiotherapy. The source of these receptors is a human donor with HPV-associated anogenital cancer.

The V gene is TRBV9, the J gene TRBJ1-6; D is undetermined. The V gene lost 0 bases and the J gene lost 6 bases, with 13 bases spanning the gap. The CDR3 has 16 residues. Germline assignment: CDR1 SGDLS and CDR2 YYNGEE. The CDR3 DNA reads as TGTGCCAGCAGCGTAGGTGCAGACCTCCTTAATTCACCCCTCCACTTT. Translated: CASSVGADLLNSPLHF.

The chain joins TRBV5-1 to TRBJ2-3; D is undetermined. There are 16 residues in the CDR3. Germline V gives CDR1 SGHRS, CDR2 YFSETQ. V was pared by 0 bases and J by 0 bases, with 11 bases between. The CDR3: CASSLAAAVSTDTQYF. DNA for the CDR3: TGCGCCAGCAGCTTGGCGGCAGCAGTTAGCACAGATACGCAGTATTTT.